The 3 T cell receptor beta chains below come from one sample, sequenced in a study of blood T cell repertoires in COVID-19. Produced via immunoSEQ multiplex PCR; TCRdb's table is partial and in-frame only. The data hold 7,500 to 8,500 clones, with approximately 84% observed a single time. Sequences were obtained from peripheral blood. The receptor set was obtained from a human donor with active COVID-19. The donor label of this sample is uncertain.

This chain uses TRBV5-1 with TRBJ1-2; no definite D call. The V and J ends lost 0 bases and 0 bases respectively, with 15 bases between them. Germline V gene sequence: CDR1 SGHRS, CDR2 YFSETQ. The length of the CDR3 is 17 residues. The CDR3 spells CASSLGGATFPNYGYTF. In DNA, the CDR3 is TGCGCCAGCAGCTTGGGGGGAGCGACATTCCCTAACTATGGCTACACCTTC.

The CDR3 DNA follows: TGCGCCAGCAGCCAAGACGCGGGAGGTTATAGCAATCAGCCCCAGCATTTT. Translation gives CASSQDAGGYSNQPQHF. This sequence joins TRBV4-3 and TRBJ1-5; D gene ambiguous. The V and J ends lost 0 bases and 0 bases respectively, with 12 bases between them. The CDR3 has 17 residues. The V gene's germline CDR1 is LGHNA and CDR2 YSLEER.

V and J are TRBV12-5 and TRBJ2-2; D not certain. The CDR3 covers 14 residues. Germline CDR1 is LGHNT and CDR2 is FRNRAP. V was clipped by 5 bases and J by 0 bases, with 7 bases between them. The CDR3, as DNA: TGTGCTAGTGGTCCCCCAGCGAACACCGGGGAGCTGTTTTTT. It specifies CASGPPANTGELFF.